Ten or more counts support the clone carrying this T cell receptor (beta chain). This sample stems from a study of molecular identifiers for immune sequencing clone quantification. Germline CDR1 is MGHRA and CDR2 is YSYEKL. This CDR3 is built from 14 residues. With 4 bases removed from V and 5 bases from J, the gap between germline ends came to 14 bases. TCRdb called the PCR reads again in MiXCR, with one record for every CDR3 protein. The table has about 640,000 distinct CDR3 sequences, nearly 20% seen once. Input material: naive CD8+ T cells from blood, with Jurkat cell RNA spiked in. Subset reported: FACS-sorted CD8+CD4-CCR7+CD45RA+ naive T cells. The chain carries TRBV4-1 and TRBJ1-1; D perhaps matches TRBD1 (6 bases). This sequence was found in a human donor in good health. Some libraries in this study had Jurkat cell RNA spiked in. The CDR3 spells CASSPRGLGTEAFF. CDR3 sequence (DNA): TGCGCCAGCAGCCCCAGGGGATTGGGGACTGAAGCTTTCTTT.